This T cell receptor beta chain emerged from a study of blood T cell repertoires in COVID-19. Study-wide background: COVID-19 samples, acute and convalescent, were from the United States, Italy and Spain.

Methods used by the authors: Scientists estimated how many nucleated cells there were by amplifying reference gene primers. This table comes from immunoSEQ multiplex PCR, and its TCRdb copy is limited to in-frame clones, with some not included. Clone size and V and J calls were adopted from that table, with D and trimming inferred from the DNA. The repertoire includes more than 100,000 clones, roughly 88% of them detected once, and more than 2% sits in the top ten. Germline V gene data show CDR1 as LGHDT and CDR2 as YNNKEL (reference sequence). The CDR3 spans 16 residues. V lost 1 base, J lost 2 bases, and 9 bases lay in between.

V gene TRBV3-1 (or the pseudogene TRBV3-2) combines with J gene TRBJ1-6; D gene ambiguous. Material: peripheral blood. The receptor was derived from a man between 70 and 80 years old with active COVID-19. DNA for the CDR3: TGTGCCAGCAGCCAAGGATGGGGAGCCTATAATTCACCCCTCCACTTT. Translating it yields CASSQGWGAYNSPLHF.